This entry concerns a single TCR beta chain. Its antigen is still unknown. The PCR had 60 Vbeta and 13 Jbeta primers. Source study methods: Approximately 72 million unique TCR beta chains, 9.5 million to 11 million of them shared, were counted by a later analysis. Produced via immunoSEQ multiplex PCR; TCRdb's table is partial and in-frame only. V, J and clone size derive from that table, while D and trimming were established from the DNA sequence. The sample includes 150,000 to 200,000 clones, 79% of them seen just once. The CDR3 sequence is 14 residues long. The germline V and J ends were trimmed by 2 bases and 7 bases, with 9 bases remaining between them. Germline V CDR1 and CDR2: SGHTA, FQGNSA. This specimen comes from a study of cytomegalovirus exposure and HLA in healthy donors. Study-wide results and caveats: It was reportedly the case that the classifier diagnosed cytomegalovirus status with high specificity and sensitivity.

Sequenced input: PBMCs. This sequence was found in a woman in her fifties or sixties in good health and CMV-seronegative. The gene calls are TRBV7-2 and TRBJ1-6, with D possibly being TRBD1 (5 bases). The CDR3: CASSLNRLNSPLHF. CDR3 DNA: TGTGCCAGCAGCTTAAACAGGCTGAATTCACCCCTCCACTTT.